These 6 T cell receptor beta chains were all obtained from the same sample, sequenced in a study of blood T cell repertoires in COVID-19. Assay used: immunoSEQ multiplex PCR; TCRdb lists only in-frame clones, some missing. The table has 100,000 to 140,000 clones, roughly nine tenths seen once. The sequencing input was peripheral blood. These TCRs come from a middle-aged man with active or convalescent COVID-19.

The chain uses TRBV10-3 and TRBJ1-2; D not resolved. The V gene lost 10 bases and the J gene lost 3 bases, with 15 bases spanning the gap. The CDR3 runs 13 residues. Germline V gene lookup returns CDR1 ENHRY and CDR2 SYGVKD. The CDR3 sequence: CATTLNPHYGYTF. In DNA, the CDR3 is TGTGCCACTACCCTAAATCCCCACTATGGCTACACCTTC.

This rearrangement joins TRBV5-4 to TRBJ1-5; D may be TRBD1 (5 bases). The CDR3 contains 14 residues. Trimming removed 4 bases at V and 3 bases at J, with 11 bases between. In germline, CDR1 is SGHNT, CDR2 YYREEE (reference sequence). The CDR3 sequence is CASSAQGSNQPQHF. The CDR3 DNA reads as TGTGCCAGCAGCGCTCAGGGTTCCAATCAGCCCCAGCATTTT.

A word on this clone: Other DNA sequences of this sample code for an identical CDR3. V usage is TRBV3-1 (or the pseudogene TRBV3-2) and J usage is TRBJ2-5; D is unclear. CDR1 is LGHDT, CDR2 YNNKEL, per germline (reference sequence). Trimming took 2 bases from V and 4 from J, leaving 5 bases between them. The CDR3 spans 12 residues. CDR3 DNA sequence: TGTGCCAGCAGCCAATTTAGAGAGACCCAGTACTTC. This codes for CASSQFRETQYF.

The chain couples TRBV27 to TRBJ2-1; D ambiguous. The CDR3 is 14 amino acids. Germline assignment: CDR1 MNHEY and CDR2 SMNVEV (reference sequence). Trimming cost V 8 bases and J 0 bases, with 11 bases left between them. The CDR3 DNA follows: TGTGCCAGCCACAGCCAGAGCTCCTACAATGAGCAGTTCTTC. Its translation is CASHSQSSYNEQFF.

The chain carries TRBV6-6 and TRBJ1-2; a weak D match, TRBD1 (5 bases). CDR3 length equals 15 residues. V was trimmed by 0 bases and J by 8 bases, leaving 16 bases between them. CDR1 and CDR2 from the germline V gene are MNHNY and SVGAGI (reference sequence). CDR3 sequence reads: CASSYSMQRGGGYTF. DNA of the CDR3: TGTGCCAGCAGTTACTCGATGCAGAGGGGAGGGGGCTACACCTTC.

The chain combines TRBV19 with TRBJ2-1, with 10 bases matching TRBD2. V lost 4 bases, J lost 0 bases, and 0 bases stayed unmatched. Germline V lookup: CDR1 LNHDA, CDR2 SQIVND (reference sequence). CDR3 size: 15 residues. CDR3 residues: CASSRTSGSYNEQFF. The CDR3 DNA reads TGTGCCAGTAGTAGGACTAGCGGCTCCTACAATGAGCAGTTCTTC.